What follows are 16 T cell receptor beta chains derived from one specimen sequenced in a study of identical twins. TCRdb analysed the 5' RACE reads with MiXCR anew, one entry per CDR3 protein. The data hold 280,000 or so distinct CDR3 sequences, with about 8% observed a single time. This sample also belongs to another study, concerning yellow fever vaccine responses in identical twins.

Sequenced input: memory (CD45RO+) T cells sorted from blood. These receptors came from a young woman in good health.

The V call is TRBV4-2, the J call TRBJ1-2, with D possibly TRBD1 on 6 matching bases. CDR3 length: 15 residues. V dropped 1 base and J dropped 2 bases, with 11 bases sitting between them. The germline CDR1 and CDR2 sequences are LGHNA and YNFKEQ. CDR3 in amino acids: CASSQAYGQNYGYTF. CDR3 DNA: TGTGCCAGCAGCCAAGCTTACGGACAGAACTATGGCTACACCTTC.

The CDR3 protein is CSAMVAGALTDTQYF. The CDR3 DNA follows: TGCAGTGCTATGGTGGCGGGGGCCCTCACAGATACGCAGTATTTT. The chain uses TRBV20-1 and TRBJ2-3, with D possibly being TRBD2 (7 bases). The V end lost 4 bases, the J end lost 2 bases, and 16 bases lay between the germline ends. Germline-derived CDR1 and CDR2 are DFQATT and SNEGSKA (reference sequence). The CDR3 loop spans 15 amino acids.

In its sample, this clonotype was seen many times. CDR3 sequence (DNA): TGCGCCAGCAGCTCGGGACAGGGAGTTGAGCAGTTCTTC. Protein product: CASSSGQGVEQFF. The chain has TRBV5-1 and TRBJ2-1; 9 bases are a match to TRBD1. CDR3 size: 13 residues. V shed 3 bases and J 9 bases; nucleotides not matched to a gene: 4. Germline V gene data show CDR1 as SGHRS and CDR2 as YFSETQ. Drawing the rest from reference TRBV5-1 and TRBJ2-1, the complete variable domain is KAGVTQTPRYLIKTRGQQVTLSCSPISGHRSVSWYQQTPGQGLQFLFEYFSETQRNKGNFPGRFSGRQFSNSRSEMNVSTLELGDSALYLCASSSGQGVEQFFGPGTRLTVL.

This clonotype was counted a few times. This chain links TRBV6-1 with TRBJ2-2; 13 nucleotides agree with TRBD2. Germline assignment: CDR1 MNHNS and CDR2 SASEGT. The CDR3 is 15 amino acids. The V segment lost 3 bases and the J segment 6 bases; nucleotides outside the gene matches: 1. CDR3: CASSDTSGGAGELFF. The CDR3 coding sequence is TGTGCCAGCAGTGACACTAGCGGGGGGGCCGGGGAGCTGTTTTTT.

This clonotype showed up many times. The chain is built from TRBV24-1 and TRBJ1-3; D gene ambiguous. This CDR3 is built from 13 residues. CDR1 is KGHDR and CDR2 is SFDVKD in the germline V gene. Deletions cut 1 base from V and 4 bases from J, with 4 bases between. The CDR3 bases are TGTGCCACCAGTGATTTTGCCGGAAACACCATATATTTT. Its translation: CATSDFAGNTIYF.

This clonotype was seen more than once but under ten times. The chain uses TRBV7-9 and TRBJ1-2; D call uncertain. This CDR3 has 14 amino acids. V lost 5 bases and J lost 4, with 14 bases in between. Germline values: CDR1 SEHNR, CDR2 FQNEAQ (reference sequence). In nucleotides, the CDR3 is TGTGCCAGCAGCCTCTCACAGACGAGCTATGGCTACACCTTC. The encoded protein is CASSLSQTSYGYTF.

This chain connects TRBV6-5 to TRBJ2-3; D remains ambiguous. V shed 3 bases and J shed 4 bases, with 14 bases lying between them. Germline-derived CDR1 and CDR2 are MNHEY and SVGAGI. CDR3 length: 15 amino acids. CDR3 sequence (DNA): TGTGCCAGCAGTTATCGCGTTGGTATGTCAGATACGCAGTATTTT. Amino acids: CASSYRVGMSDTQYF.

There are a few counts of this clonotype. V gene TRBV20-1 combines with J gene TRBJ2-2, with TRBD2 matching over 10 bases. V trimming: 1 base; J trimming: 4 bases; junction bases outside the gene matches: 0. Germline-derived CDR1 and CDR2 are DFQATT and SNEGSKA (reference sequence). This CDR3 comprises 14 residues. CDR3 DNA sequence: TGCAGTGCTAGAGGACTAGCGGGCACCGGGGAGCTGTTTTTT. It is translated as CSARGLAGTGELFF.

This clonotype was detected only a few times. This CDR3 is CASSEGLAPQFF. Written as DNA, the CDR3 is TGCGCCAGCAGTGAGGGACTAGCGCCCCAGTTCTTC. This chain links TRBV10-1 with TRBJ2-1; 9 bases agree with TRBD2. Germline assignment: CDR1 WNHNN and CDR2 SYGVQD (reference sequence). The junction had 3 bases not matched to a gene; V was cut back by 2 bases and J by 13 bases. The CDR3 extends over 12 amino acids.

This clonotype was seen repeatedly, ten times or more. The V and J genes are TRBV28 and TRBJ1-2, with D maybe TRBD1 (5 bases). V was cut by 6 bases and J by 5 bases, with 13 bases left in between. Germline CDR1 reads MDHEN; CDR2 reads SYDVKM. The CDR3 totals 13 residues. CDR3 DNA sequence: TGTGCCAGCAGGTGGGAGGGGCCTTATGGCTACACCTTC. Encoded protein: CASRWEGPYGYTF.

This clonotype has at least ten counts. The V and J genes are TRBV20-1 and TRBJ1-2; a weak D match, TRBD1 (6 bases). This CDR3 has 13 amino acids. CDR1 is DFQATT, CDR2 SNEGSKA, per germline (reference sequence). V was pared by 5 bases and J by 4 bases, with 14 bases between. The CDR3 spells CSARGLQVYGYTF. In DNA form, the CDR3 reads TGCAGTGCTCGGGGGCTACAGGTCTATGGCTACACCTTC.

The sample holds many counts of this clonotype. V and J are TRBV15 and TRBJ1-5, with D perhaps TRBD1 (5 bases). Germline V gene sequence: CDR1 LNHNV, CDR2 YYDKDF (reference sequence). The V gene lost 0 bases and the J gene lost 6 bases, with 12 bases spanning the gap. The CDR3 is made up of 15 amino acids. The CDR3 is CATSREGGEGQPQHF. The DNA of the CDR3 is TGTGCCACCAGCAGAGAGGGGGGGGAGGGTCAGCCCCAGCATTTT.

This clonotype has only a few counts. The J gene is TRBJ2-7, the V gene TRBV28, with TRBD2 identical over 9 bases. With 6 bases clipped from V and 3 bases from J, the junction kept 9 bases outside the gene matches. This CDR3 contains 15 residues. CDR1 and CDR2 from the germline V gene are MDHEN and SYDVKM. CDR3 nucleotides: TGTGCCAGCAGCCCGGGGCTAGCGGGGAGCTACGAGCAGTACGTC. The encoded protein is CASSPGLAGSYEQYV.

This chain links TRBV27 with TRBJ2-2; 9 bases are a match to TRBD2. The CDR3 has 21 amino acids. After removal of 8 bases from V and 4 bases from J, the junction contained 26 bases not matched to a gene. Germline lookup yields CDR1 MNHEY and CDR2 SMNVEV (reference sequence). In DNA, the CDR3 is TGTGCCAGCCCCCCACTACGGGGGTTTCGTTTTCTAGCGGGAAGCACCGGGGAGCTGTTTTTT. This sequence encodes CASPPLRGFRFLAGSTGELFF.

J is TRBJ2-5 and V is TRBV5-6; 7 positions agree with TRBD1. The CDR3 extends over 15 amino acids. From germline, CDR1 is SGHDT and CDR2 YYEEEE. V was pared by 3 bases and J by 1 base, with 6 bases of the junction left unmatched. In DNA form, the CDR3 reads TGTGCCAGCAGCTGGGGACAGACCCTCCAAGAGACCCAGTACTTC. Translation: CASSWGQTLQETQYF.

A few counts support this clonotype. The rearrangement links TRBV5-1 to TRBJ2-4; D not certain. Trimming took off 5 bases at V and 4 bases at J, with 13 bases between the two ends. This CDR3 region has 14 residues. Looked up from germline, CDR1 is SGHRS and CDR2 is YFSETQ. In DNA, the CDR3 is TGCGCCAGCAGTACTGTTTCGGGTAAAAACATTCAGTACTTC. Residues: CASSTVSGKNIQYF.